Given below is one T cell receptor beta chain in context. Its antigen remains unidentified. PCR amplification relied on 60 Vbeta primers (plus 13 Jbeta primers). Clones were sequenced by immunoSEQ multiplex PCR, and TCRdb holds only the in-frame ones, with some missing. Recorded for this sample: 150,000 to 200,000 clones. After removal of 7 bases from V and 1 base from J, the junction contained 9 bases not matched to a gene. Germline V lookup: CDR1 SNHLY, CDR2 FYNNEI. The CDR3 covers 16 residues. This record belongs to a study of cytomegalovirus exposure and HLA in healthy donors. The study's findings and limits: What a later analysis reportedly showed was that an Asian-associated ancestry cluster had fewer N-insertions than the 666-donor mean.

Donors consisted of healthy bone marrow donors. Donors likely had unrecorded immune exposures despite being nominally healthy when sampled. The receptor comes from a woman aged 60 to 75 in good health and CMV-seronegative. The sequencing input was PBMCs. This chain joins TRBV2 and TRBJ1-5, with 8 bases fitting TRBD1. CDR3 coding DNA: TGTGCCAGCACTCCGTCAGACAGGGGCAGCAATCAGCCCCAGCATTTT. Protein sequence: CASTPSDRGSNQPQHF.